Following are 24 T cell receptor beta chains from one sample sequenced in a study of T cells in Graves' hyperthyroidism and ophthalmopathy. TCR beta CDR3 region amplification was performed from RNA transcripts. A set of HTBI primers served as the primers for a first-round RT-PCR of the TCR CDR3. TCRdb reanalysed the multiplex PCR reads using MiXCR and keeps one entry per CDR3 protein. The sample lists fewer than 500,000 distinct CDR3 sequences; roughly 15% were seen once. Sample: blood. The receptor source for this set is a man in his late teens or twenties with Graves' ophthalmopathy.

This clonotype was recorded a few times. The chain couples TRBV5-1 to TRBJ2-7; D is undetermined. V lost 3 bases and J 0 bases, leaving 16 bases between the germline ends. CDR1 SGHRS and CDR2 YFSETQ come from the germline V gene. The length of the CDR3 is 16 residues. CDR3 sequence (DNA): TGCGCCAGCAGCTATGGGTTAGGAGTCGGCTCCTACGAGCAGTACTTC. Protein product: CASSYGLGVGSYEQYF.

This clonotype has ten or more counts. The chain uses TRBV30 and TRBJ2-2; D is uncertain. The CDR3 totals 14 residues. CDR1 GTSNPN and CDR2 SVGIG come from the germline V gene (reference sequence). Deletions cut 0 bases from V and 5 bases from J, with 10 bases between. The chain's CDR3 is CAWSVPGGTGELFF. CDR3 in DNA: TGTGCCTGGAGTGTACCAGGCGGAACCGGGGAGCTGTTTTTT. Looking up the rest from reference TRBV30 and TRBJ2-2 gives the full variable domain: SQTIHQWPATLVQPVGSPLSLECTVEGTSNPNLYWYRQAAGRGLQLLFYSVGIGQISSEVPQNLSASRPQDRQFILSSKKLLLSDSGFYLCAWSVPGGTGELFFGEGSRLTVL.

This clonotype occurred many times. The chain links TRBV29-1 to TRBJ2-1; D remains unclear. The V and J ends lost 5 bases and 6 bases respectively, with 11 bases between them. This CDR3 region has 12 residues. Germline-derived CDR1 and CDR2 are SQVTM and ANQGSEA. This CDR3 reads CSVRTHSNEQFF. The CDR3 DNA reads as TGCAGCGTTCGAACCCACTCCAATGAGCAGTTCTTC.

This clonotype came up a few times. This sequence may be a read error, since a much larger clone differs from it by one base. The chain joins TRBV2 to TRBJ2-1, with D perhaps being TRBD1 or TRBD2 (6 bases each). Trimming pared 10 bases from V and 6 bases from J, leaving 19 bases between. Germline assignment: CDR1 SNHLY and CDR2 FYNNEI. The CDR3 length is 14 residues. CDR3 nucleotides: TGTGCCACCGTGCGGGACACCACCCGCAATGAGCAGTTCTTC. This codes for CATVRDTTRNEQFF.

This clonotype has at least ten counts. The chain recombines TRBV6-1 with TRBJ2-5, with D perhaps TRBD2 (7 bases). CDR3 size: 15 residues. V was pared by 6 bases and J by 1 base, with 15 bases between. Germline lookup yields CDR1 MNHNS and CDR2 SASEGT. The CDR3 DNA is TGTGCCAGCAGAACATCGGGGGGCATCCAAGAGACCCAGTACTTC. Translating it yields CASRTSGGIQETQYF.

This clonotype has ten or more counts. The V gene is TRBV5-1, the J gene TRBJ2-7, with 7 bases that match TRBD2. CDR3 size: 17 residues. Per the germline V gene, CDR1 is SGHRS and CDR2 is YFSETQ. V gave up 1 base and J gave up 3 bases; unmatched junction bases: 13. The CDR3 sequence is CASSLMLGGDALYEQYF. In nucleotides, the CDR3 is TGCGCCAGCAGCTTGATGTTGGGGGGGGACGCACTCTACGAGCAGTACTTC.

The chain links TRBV11-2 to TRBJ2-1; 11 bases are shared with TRBD2. The junction had 5 bases not matched to a gene; V was cut back by 6 bases and J by 4 bases. Germline assignment: CDR1 SGHAT and CDR2 FQNNGV. There are 15 residues in the CDR3. The CDR3 spells CASRGGTSGYNEQFF. As DNA, the CDR3 is TGTGCCAGCAGAGGCGGGACTAGCGGTTACAATGAGCAGTTCTTC.

This clonotype occurred a few times. The chain combines TRBV6-1 with TRBJ2-6; 12 bases are shared with TRBD1. CDR1 is MNHNS and CDR2 is SASEGT in the germline V gene. The junction had 9 bases not matched to a gene; V was cut back by 8 bases and J by 4 bases. The CDR3 runs to 17 residues. The CDR3 reads CASLYRDRGLGANVLTF. CDR3 DNA sequence: TGTGCCAGCCTATACCGGGACAGGGGGCTAGGGGCCAACGTCCTGACTTTC.

The V gene is TRBV19, the J gene TRBJ2-3; TRBD1 agrees at 10 bases. Germline V gives CDR1 LNHDA, CDR2 SQIVND (reference sequence). The junction had 9 bases not matched to a gene; V was cut back by 7 bases and J by 5 bases. The CDR3 loop spans 15 amino acids. The CDR3 nucleotides are TGTGCCAGTACCGGCCGACAGGGGGCTGTAGATACGCAGTATTTT. Translated: CASTGRQGAVDTQYF.

This sequence joins TRBV18 and TRBJ1-5; D gene unclear. The CDR3 is made up of 14 amino acids. Germline CDR1 reads KGHSH; CDR2 reads LQKENI. V was clipped by 2 bases and J by 4 bases, with 9 bases between them. The CDR3: CASSPGRGNQPQHF. CDR3 nucleotide sequence: TGTGCCAGCTCACCAGGACGTGGTAATCAGCCCCAGCATTTT.

The rearrangement joins TRBV29-1 to TRBJ2-7; possible D gene TRBD1, 5 bases. The germline gives CDR1 SQVTM, CDR2 ANQGSEA. The CDR3 spans 14 residues. With 5 bases removed from V and 0 bases from J, the gap between germline ends came to 14 bases. CDR3 protein: CSVLKPGYSYEQYF. As DNA, the CDR3 is TGCAGCGTTCTAAAACCAGGGTACTCCTACGAGCAGTACTTC.

In its sample, this clonotype was seen many times. V usage is TRBV20-1 and J usage is TRBJ2-1; D may be TRBD2 (6 bases). The CDR3 is made up of 15 amino acids. Germline loops: CDR1 DFQATT, CDR2 SNEGSKA (reference sequence). V gave up 6 bases and J gave up 0 bases, with 15 bases separating them. CDR3: CSAAPAGSSYNEQFF. DNA for the CDR3: TGCAGTGCCGCCCCTGCGGGAAGCTCCTACAATGAGCAGTTCTTC.

This clonotype has at least ten counts. V is TRBV6-2 or TRBV6-3 and J is TRBJ2-3; the D gene is possibly TRBD2 (6 bases). This CDR3 is 14 amino acids long. The germline V and J ends were trimmed by 0 bases and 5 bases, with 9 bases remaining between them. CDR1 is MNHEY, CDR2 SVGEGT, per germline. The CDR3 spells CASSYSMRGDTQYF. DNA of the CDR3: TGTGCCAGCAGTTACTCGATGCGGGGAGATACGCAGTATTTT.

This clonotype was observed at least ten times. This rearrangement joins TRBV24-1 to TRBJ2-2, with 9 bases fitting TRBD2. There are 15 residues in the CDR3. Losses at the gene ends were 3 bases for V and 7 bases for J; bases not matched to a gene: 5. Germline lookup yields CDR1 KGHDR and CDR2 SFDVKD. CDR3 sequence reads: CATSDPETSGGELFF. The CDR3 DNA reads as TGTGCCACCAGTGATCCTGAGACTAGCGGCGGGGAGCTGTTTTTT.

This chain links TRBV3-1 with TRBJ2-3, with 9 bases identical to TRBD2. The CDR3 contains 17 residues. The ends lost 0 bases at V and 2 bases at J; junction bases unmatched: 6. Germline V gives CDR1 LGHDT, CDR2 YNNKEL (reference sequence). The CDR3 sequence: CASSQDRASGITDTQYF. CDR3 nucleotides: TGTGCCAGCAGCCAAGATAGGGCTAGCGGGATCACAGATACGCAGTATTTT.

This chain joins TRBV29-1 and TRBJ2-2; the match to TRBD2 covers 14 bases. Looked up from germline, CDR1 is SQVTM and CDR2 is ANQGSEA. The CDR3 consists of 14 residues. Germline trimming cut 6 bases from V and 6 bases from J; bases unmatched to any gene: 3. CDR3 sequence (DNA): TGCAGCGTAAGACTAGCGGGGGGGGCCGGGGAGCTGTTTTTT. The encoded protein is CSVRLAGGAGELFF.

This clonotype was seen at least ten times. V gene TRBV7-2 combines with J gene TRBJ1-1, with D possibly TRBD1 on 6 matching bases. The CDR3 covers 13 residues. Germline assignment: CDR1 SGHTA and CDR2 FQGNSA. Trimming took off 5 bases at V and 3 bases at J, with 10 bases between the two ends. This CDR3 reads CASSITGYTEAFF. CDR3 DNA: TGTGCCAGCAGCATAACAGGGTACACTGAAGCTTTCTTT.

CDR3 coding DNA: TGTGCCAGCAGCTTATCTTCAGGCCGCAATCAGCCCCAGCATTTT. It codes for CASSLSSGRNQPQHF. V usage is TRBV7-6 and J usage is TRBJ1-5; D remains unclear. With 2 bases removed from V and 2 bases from J, the gap between germline ends came to 10 bases. CDR3 length: 15 residues. Germline CDR1 and CDR2: SGHVS and FNYEAQ.

This clonotype was picked up many times. The chain uses TRBV9 and TRBJ2-3; D perhaps matches TRBD2 (6 bases). CDR3 length equals 13 residues. From germline, CDR1 is SGDLS and CDR2 YYNGEE. The V end was cut by 7 bases, the J end by 4 bases, with 13 bases between. In nucleotides, the CDR3 is TGTGCCAGCGGGTCTAGCGCCCCAGATACGCAGTATTTT. It translates to CASGSSAPDTQYF.

This clonotype was seen repeatedly, ten times or more. The chain links TRBV6-2 or TRBV6-3 to TRBJ2-7; tentative D call: TRBD2 (6 bases). The V end was cut by 4 bases, the J end by 2 bases, with 9 bases between. Germline V lookup: CDR1 MNHEY, CDR2 SVGEGT. The CDR3 spans 13 residues. CDR3 amino acids: CASSLAVPYEQYF. The DNA for the CDR3 is TGTGCCAGCAGTTTAGCGGTGCCCTACGAGCAGTACTTC.

This clonotype was detected many times. The chain employs TRBV20-1 and TRBJ2-5; D is uncertain. CDR1 is DFQATT and CDR2 is SNEGSKA in the germline V gene (reference sequence). V dropped 3 bases and J dropped 0 bases, with 8 bases sitting between them. CDR3 size: 13 residues. CDR3 protein: CSARSKDQETQYF. The CDR3 nucleotides are TGCAGTGCTAGGTCTAAGGACCAAGAGACCCAGTACTTC.

This clonotype was counted many times. V is TRBV18 and J is TRBJ2-1, with 9 nucleotides matching TRBD2. This CDR3 spans 14 amino acids. The V gene end was trimmed by 6 bases and the J gene end by 7 bases; junction bases not matched to a gene: 7. Germline assignment: CDR1 KGHSH and CDR2 LQKENI. CDR3 residues: CASSPSGTLNEQFF. CDR3 nucleotides: TGTGCCAGCTCTCCTAGCGGGACCCTAAATGAGCAGTTCTTC.

This clonotype was counted many times. V gene TRBV12-5 combines with J gene TRBJ2-5; 11 bases match TRBD1. Per the germline V gene, CDR1 is LGHNT and CDR2 is FRNRAP. The CDR3 extends over 15 amino acids. Unmatched junction bases numbered 6, after V lost 5 bases and J lost 4 bases. The CDR3 region has the DNA TGTGCTAGTGGTCCAGGACAGGGGGCTGTAGAGACCCAGTACTTC. This encodes CASGPGQGAVETQYF.

A remark on this clonotype: The junction shows a germline mismatch at one end, possibly a read error. J is TRBJ2-1 and V is TRBV7-3; 7 bases are shared with TRBD2. This CDR3 contains 17 residues. Germline CDR1 reads SGHTA; CDR2 reads FQGTGA. CDR3 loop: CASSQESLREVYNEQFF. The CDR3 DNA reads TGCGCCAGCAGCCAAGAATCCCTCCGGGAGGTCTACAATGAGCAGTTCTTC.